A single TCR beta chain is shown here with its context. This sample is part of a study of blood T cell repertoires in COVID-19. Study details: The origin of the acute and convalescent COVID-19 samples was the United States, Italy and Spain. In each case, the material was cDNA or gDNA derived from T cells, B-cell-depleted T cells, or PBMCs.

Original processing methods: Amplification of reference gene primers provided the estimated nucleated cell counts. Data came from immunoSEQ multiplex PCR; TCRdb stores just in-frame clones and leaves some out. For V, J and clone size, that table is used; D and trimming come from the DNA. This sample has under 95,000 clones, with roughly 85% found just once. This CDR3 contains 14 residues. Germline CDR1 reads GTSNPN; CDR2 reads SVGIG (reference sequence). The ends were cut back, 0 bases at V and 8 bases at J, with 11 bases in the middle. The TCR comes from a human donor in a cohort sampled during active COVID-19. Sequencing was performed on peripheral blood. This chain connects TRBV30 to TRBJ1-6; D is uncertain. The CDR3 DNA reads TGTGCCTGGAGTGTAGAAGCTTTTGATTCACCCCTCCACTTT. This translates into CAWSVEAFDSPLHF.